This T cell receptor beta chain was sequenced for a study of OX40 agonist ivuxolimab in advanced cancers. The overall study: Intravenous ivuxolimab at 0.01 to 10 mg/kg was given to patients every 2 weeks. One patient with hepatocellular carcinoma and two with cutaneous melanoma, three in all, had partial responses.

The germline V gene encodes CDR1 SGHRS and CDR2 YFSETQ. V gave up 0 bases and J gave up 5 bases; unmatched junction bases: 4. The CDR3 is 16 residues long. TCRdb's table, derived via immunoSEQ multiplex PCR, lists solely in-frame clones and lacks some. The table shows some 45,000 clones, with around 89% occurring only once. The chain has TRBV5-1 and TRBJ1-5; 11 bases match TRBD1. The receptor was isolated from an adult with an advanced solid tumor such as melanoma, head and neck, liver or kidney cancer. Source: CD4+ or CD8+ T cells sorted from blood, taken in a trial of the OX40 agonist ivuxolimab. The CDR3 DNA sequence: TGCGCCAGCAGCTTGGATGGGACAGGGGGTTATCAGCCCCAGCATTTT. Its protein product is CASSLDGTGGYQPQHF.